This T cell receptor (beta chain) emerged from a study of CD8+CD57+ T cells in acquired aplastic anemia. Study overall: Sorted cells (CD4+ and CD8+) yielded DNA amounts that averaged roughly 3.2 ug.

This clonotype was found a few times. Using genomic DNA as the template, TCR beta VDJ and CDR3 profiling was carried out. TCRdb redid the calling of the reads with MiXCR, one entry per CDR3 protein. The sample contains around 150,000 distinct CDR3 sequences, about 70% of which appear only once. Patients sequenced had flow cytometry evidence of CD8+CD57+ cell expansion. Severe acquired aplastic anemia was the diagnosis recorded for all patients. This receptor was identified in a human donor with aplastic anemia. The sample consisted of sorted CD4+, CD8+, or CD8+CD57+ T cells (not recorded which) from PBMCs.

This chain's CDR3 is CASSHAAVGYNEQFF. The CDR3 DNA is TGTGCCAGTAGTCACGCGGCGGTGGGATACAATGAGCAGTTCTTC. This chain joins TRBV19 and TRBJ2-1; no clear D gene. Germline V gene data show CDR1 as LNHDA and CDR2 as SQIVND (reference sequence). The CDR3 runs to 15 residues. Trimming left V 5 bases short and J 4 bases short, with 15 bases between.